This passage covers 14 T cell receptor beta chains from one sample sequenced in a study of control samples from healthy donors and cancer patients. Libraries were prepared by immunoSEQ multiplex PCR; TCRdb keeps only in-frame clonotypes and omits some of them. Of tens of thousands of clones in the sample, about 80% were seen once. Sequencing was carried out using PBMCs. These receptors all come from a man in his fifties or sixties with head and neck cancer.

This clone was found once. In nucleotides, the CDR3 is TGTGCCAGCAGCTCAGGACAGGTGGTTGAAGCTTTCTTT. Translated, it gives CASSSGQVVEAFF. V gene TRBV7-2 combines with J gene TRBJ1-1; 7 nucleotides line up with TRBD1. Germline CDR1 SGHTA, CDR2 FQGNSA. The V and J ends lost 4 bases and 7 bases, in that order; junction bases with no gene match: 6. This CDR3 is 13 amino acids long.

The chain has TRBV7-2 and TRBJ2-1; 9 bases align to TRBD2. The length of the CDR3 is 17 residues. The junction had 12 bases not matched to a gene; V was cut back by 1 base and J by 8 bases. In germline, CDR1 is SGHTA, CDR2 FQGNSA. CDR3 in DNA: TGTGCCAGCAGCTTAGGGGTAGTAGCGGGAGCTTTGGATGAGCAGTTCTTC. This gives the protein CASSLGVVAGALDEQFF.

Only one count was recorded for this clone. This chain connects TRBV7-9 to TRBJ2-1; tentatively, D is TRBD1 (5 bases). V lost 1 base and J lost 9, with 19 bases in between. Germline-derived CDR1 and CDR2 are SEHNR and FQNEAQ (reference sequence). This CDR3 is 16 amino acids long. The CDR3 coding sequence is TGTGCCAGCAGCTTAGTTCCCGGGCTAGTAGGGGTTGAGCAGTTCTTC. It encodes CASSLVPGLVGVEQFF. The whole variable domain, filled in from reference TRBV7-9 and TRBJ2-1, reads DTGVSQNPRHKITKRGQNVTFRCDPISEHNRLYWYRQTLGQGPEFLTYFQNEAQLEKSRLLSDRFSAERPKGSFSTLEIQRTEQGDSAMYLCASSLVPGLVGVEQFFGPGTRLTVL.

This sequence joins TRBV27 and TRBJ2-5; D may be TRBD1 (5 bases). Looked up from germline, CDR1 is MNHEY and CDR2 is SMNVEV (reference sequence). This CDR3 spans 17 amino acids. Trimming pared 0 bases from V and 4 bases from J, leaving 18 bases between. CDR3 DNA sequence: TGTGCCAGCAGTTTATCGCCTTGGTCGGCAGGGCGAGAGACCCAGTACTTC. It encodes CASSLSPWSAGRETQYF.

V gene TRBV28 combines with J gene TRBJ1-2; D is uncertain. V lost 4 bases to trimming and J lost 7 bases, with 16 bases between them. The CDR3 sequence is 14 residues long. CDR1 MDHEN and CDR2 SYDVKM come from the germline V gene. For the CDR3, the DNA is TGTGCCAGCAGTTCCTCAGTCGGGGTTTCTGGCTACACCTTC. Protein sequence: CASSSSVGVSGYTF.

This clone showed up just a few times. This chain uses TRBV15 with TRBJ2-7; 10 bases are shared with TRBD1. The germline CDR1 and CDR2 sequences are LNHNV and YYDKDF (reference sequence). V was pared by 6 bases and J by 3 bases, with 11 bases of the junction left unmatched. The CDR3 runs 16 residues. Written as DNA, the CDR3 is TGTGCCACCAGTCCTAGCCGGGACAGGGGAGGCTACGAGCAGTACTTC. It translates to CATSPSRDRGGYEQYF. The whole variable domain, filled in from reference TRBV15 and TRBJ2-7, reads DAMVIQNPRYQVTQFGKPVTLSCSQTLNHNVMYWYQQKSSQAPKLLFHYYDKDFNNEADTPDNFQSRRPNTSFCFLDIRSPGLGDTAMYLCATSPSRDRGGYEQYFGPGTRLTVT.

The chain combines TRBV7-2 with TRBJ2-1; 11 nucleotides align to TRBD2. CDR1 is SGHTA and CDR2 is FQGNSA in the germline V gene. The CDR3 loop spans 15 amino acids. Trimming cost V 4 bases and J 7 bases; bases outside gene matches: 6. The CDR3 DNA is TGTGCCAGCAGCTCCACTAGCGGGAGTCGGAATGAGCAGTTCTTC. Translated: CASSSTSGSRNEQFF.

V and J are TRBV28 and TRBJ2-2; D is perhaps TRBD1 (6 bases). The length of the CDR3 is 14 residues. V lost 10 bases and J 4 bases, leaving 16 bases between the germline ends. The germline CDR1 and CDR2 sequences are MDHEN and SYDVKM. Written as DNA, the CDR3 is TGTGCCACGCGGACGGGACATAGCACCGGGGAGCTGTTTTTT. This sequence encodes CATRTGHSTGELFF. Complete variable domain (other parts from reference TRBV28 and TRBJ2-2): DVKVTQSSRYLVKRTGEKVFLECVQDMDHENMFWYRQDPGLGLRLIYFSYDVKMKEKGDIPEGYSVSREKKERFSLILESASTNQTSMYLCATRTGHSTGELFFGEGSRLTVL.

V gene TRBV5-5 combines with J gene TRBJ2-3, with 12 bases matching TRBD2. This CDR3 contains 18 residues. Germline loops: CDR1 SGHKS, CDR2 YYEKEE (reference sequence). V shed 2 bases, J shed 6 bases, and the junction held 13 bases outside the gene matches. The DNA for the CDR3 is TGTGCCAGCAGCTTAAACCGTGGGCTAGCGGGAGGGGCGGATACGCAGTATTTT. This encodes CASSLNRGLAGGADTQYF.

The chain combines TRBV9 with TRBJ2-1, with TRBD2 matching 8 bases. With V trimmed by 3 bases and J by 4 bases, 9 bases remained unmatched. Per the germline V gene, CDR1 is SGDLS and CDR2 is YYNGEE. This CDR3 region has 16 residues. The CDR3 coding sequence is TGTGCCAGCAGCGCTCTTAGCGGGACCTTTTACAATGAGCAGTTCTTC. Its translation: CASSALSGTFYNEQFF. The full variable domain, its missing parts supplied by reference TRBV9 and TRBJ2-1, is DSGVTQTPKHLITATGQRVTLRCSPRSGDLSVYWYQQSLDQGLQFLIQYYNGEERAKGNILERFSAQQFPDLHSELNLSSLELGDSALYFCASSALSGTFYNEQFFGPGTRLTVL.

The chain couples TRBV11-2 to TRBJ2-5; D might be TRBD2 (5 bases). Per the germline V gene, CDR1 is SGHAT and CDR2 is FQNNGV. CDR3 length: 15 residues. The V end lost 6 bases, the J end lost 4 bases, and 18 bases lay between the germline ends. This CDR3 reads CASRDGLSKGETQYF. Here the CDR3 DNA reads TGTGCCAGCAGGGACGGACTCAGTAAGGGAGAGACCCAGTACTTC.

This clone was seen a handful of times. The rearrangement uses TRBV7-9 and TRBJ2-3; possibly TRBD1 for D (5 bases). This CDR3 comprises 16 residues. V was trimmed by 4 bases and J by 4 bases, leaving 18 bases between them. In germline, CDR1 is SEHNR, CDR2 FQNEAQ (reference sequence). CDR3 region: CASSSRVKGNPDTQYF. CDR3 DNA sequence: TGTGCCAGCAGCTCAAGGGTAAAGGGGAACCCAGATACGCAGTATTTT.

The chain has TRBV3-1 (or the pseudogene TRBV3-2) and TRBJ2-5; D not certain. Trimming pared 1 base from V and 5 bases from J, leaving 8 bases between. This CDR3 spans 13 amino acids. The germline V gene encodes CDR1 LGHDT and CDR2 YNNKEL (reference sequence). The CDR3 region is CASSQAGRETQYF. The CDR3 DNA follows: TGTGCCAGCAGCCAAGCGGGCAGGGAGACCCAGTACTTC.

The chain recombines TRBV5-1 with TRBJ2-7; 8 bases agree with TRBD1. CDR1 is SGHRS and CDR2 is YFSETQ in the germline V gene. Trimming at V came to 1 base and at J to 3 bases, leaving 6 bases not matched to a gene. The CDR3 consists of 15 residues. CDR3 region: CASSLIGTGGYEQYF. CDR3 DNA sequence: TGCGCCAGCAGCTTGATAGGTACAGGGGGCTACGAGCAGTACTTC. Full variable domain (remainder filled in from reference TRBV5-1 and TRBJ2-7): KAGVTQTPRYLIKTRGQQVTLSCSPISGHRSVSWYQQTPGQGLQFLFEYFSETQRNKGNFPGRFSGRQFSNSRSEMNVSTLELGDSALYLCASSLIGTGGYEQYFGPGTRLTVT.